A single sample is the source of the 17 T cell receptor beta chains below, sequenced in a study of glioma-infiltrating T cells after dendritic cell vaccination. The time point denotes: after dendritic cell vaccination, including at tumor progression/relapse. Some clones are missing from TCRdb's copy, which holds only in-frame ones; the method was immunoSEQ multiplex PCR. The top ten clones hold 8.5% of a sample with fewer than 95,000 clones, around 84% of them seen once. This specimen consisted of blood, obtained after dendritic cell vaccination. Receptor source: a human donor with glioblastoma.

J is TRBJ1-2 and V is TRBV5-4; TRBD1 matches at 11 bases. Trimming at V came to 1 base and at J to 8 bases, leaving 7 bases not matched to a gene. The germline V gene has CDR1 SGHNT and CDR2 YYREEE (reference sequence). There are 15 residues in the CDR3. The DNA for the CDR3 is TGTGCCAGCAGCTTGAGGACAGGGGGCAAGGGGGGCTACACCTTC. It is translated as CASSLRTGGKGGYTF.

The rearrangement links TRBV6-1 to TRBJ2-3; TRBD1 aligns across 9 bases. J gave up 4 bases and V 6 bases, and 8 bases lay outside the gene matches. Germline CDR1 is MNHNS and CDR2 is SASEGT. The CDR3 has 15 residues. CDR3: CASSRGQGWSDTQYF. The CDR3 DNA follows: TGTGCCAGCAGCCGGGGACAGGGATGGTCAGATACGCAGTATTTT.

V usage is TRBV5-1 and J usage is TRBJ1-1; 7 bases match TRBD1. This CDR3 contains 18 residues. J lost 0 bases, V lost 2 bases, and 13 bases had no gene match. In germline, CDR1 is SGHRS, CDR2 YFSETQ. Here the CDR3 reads CASSFGIDAGGMNTEAFF. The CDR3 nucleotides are TGCGCCAGCAGCTTCGGTATTGATGCAGGGGGAATGAACACTGAAGCTTTCTTT.

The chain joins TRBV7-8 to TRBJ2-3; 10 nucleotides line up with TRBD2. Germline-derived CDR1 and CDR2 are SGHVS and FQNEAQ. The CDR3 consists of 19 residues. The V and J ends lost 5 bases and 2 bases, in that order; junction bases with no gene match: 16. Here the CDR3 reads CASSLRTSGDKRPTDTQYF. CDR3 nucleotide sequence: TGTGCCAGCAGCCTCCGGACTAGCGGCGATAAGAGACCCACAGATACGCAGTATTTT. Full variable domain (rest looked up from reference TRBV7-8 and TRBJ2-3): GAGVSQSPRYKVAKRGQDVALRCDPISGHVSLFWYQQALGQGPEFLTYFQNEAQLDKSGLPSDRFFAERPEGSVSTLKIQRTQQEDSAVYLCASSLRTSGDKRPTDTQYFGPGTRLTVL.

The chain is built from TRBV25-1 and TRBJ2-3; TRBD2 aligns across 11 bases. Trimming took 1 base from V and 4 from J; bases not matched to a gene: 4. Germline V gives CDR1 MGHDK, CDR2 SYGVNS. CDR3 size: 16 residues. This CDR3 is CASSEWVAGGPDTQYF. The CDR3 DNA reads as TGTGCCAGCAGTGAATGGGTAGCGGGAGGGCCAGATACGCAGTATTTT.

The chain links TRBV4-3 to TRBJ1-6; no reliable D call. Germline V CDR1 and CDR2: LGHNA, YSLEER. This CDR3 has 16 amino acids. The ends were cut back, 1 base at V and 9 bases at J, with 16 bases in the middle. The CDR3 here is CASSQAGESSGSPLHF. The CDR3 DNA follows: TGCGCCAGCAGCCAAGCTGGGGAGTCTAGTGGTTCACCCCTCCACTTT.

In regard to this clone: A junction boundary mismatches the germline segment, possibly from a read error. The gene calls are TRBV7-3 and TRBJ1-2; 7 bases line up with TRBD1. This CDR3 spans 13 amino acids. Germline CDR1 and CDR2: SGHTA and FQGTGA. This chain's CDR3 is CASSSGTDYDYTF. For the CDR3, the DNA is TGTGCCAGCAGCTCAGGGACAGACTATGACTACACCTTC.

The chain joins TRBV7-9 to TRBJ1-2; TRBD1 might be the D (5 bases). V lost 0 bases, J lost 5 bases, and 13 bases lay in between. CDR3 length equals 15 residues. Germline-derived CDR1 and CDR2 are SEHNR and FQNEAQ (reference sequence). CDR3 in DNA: TGTGCCAGCAGCTTAGCATCGGGGGAAGGATATGGCTACACCTTC. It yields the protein CASSLASGEGYGYTF. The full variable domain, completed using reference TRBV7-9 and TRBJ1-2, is DTGVSQNPRHKITKRGQNVTFRCDPISEHNRLYWYRQTLGQGPEFLTYFQNEAQLEKSRLLSDRFSAERPKGSFSTLEIQRTEQGDSAMYLCASSLASGEGYGYTFGSGTRLTVV.

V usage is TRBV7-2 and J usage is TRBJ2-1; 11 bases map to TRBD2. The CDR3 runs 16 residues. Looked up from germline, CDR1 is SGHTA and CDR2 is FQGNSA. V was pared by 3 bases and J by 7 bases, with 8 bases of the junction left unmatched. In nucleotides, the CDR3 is TGTGCCAGCAGCTTCGAAGGGACTAGCGGAAATAATGAGCAGTTCTTC. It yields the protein CASSFEGTSGNNEQFF.

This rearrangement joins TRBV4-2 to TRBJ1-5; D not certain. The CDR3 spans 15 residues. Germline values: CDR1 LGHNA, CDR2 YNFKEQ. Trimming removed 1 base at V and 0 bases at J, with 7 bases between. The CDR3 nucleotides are TGTGCCAGCAGCCAAGTAGAAAATAGCAATCAGCCCCAGCATTTT. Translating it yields CASSQVENSNQPQHF.

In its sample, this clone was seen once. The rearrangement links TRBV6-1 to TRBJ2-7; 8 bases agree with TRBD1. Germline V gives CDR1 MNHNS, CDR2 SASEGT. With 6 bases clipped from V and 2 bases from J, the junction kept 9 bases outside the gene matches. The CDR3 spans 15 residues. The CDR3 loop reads CASSQEAGGAYEQYF. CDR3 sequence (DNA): TGTGCCAGCAGCCAAGAGGCAGGGGGCGCCTACGAGCAGTACTTC.

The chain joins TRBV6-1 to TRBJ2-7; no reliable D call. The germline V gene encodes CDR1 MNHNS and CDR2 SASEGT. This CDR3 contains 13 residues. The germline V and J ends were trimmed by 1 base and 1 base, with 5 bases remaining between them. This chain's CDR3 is CASSEGRSYEQYF. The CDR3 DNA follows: TGTGCCAGCAGTGAAGGGCGGTCCTACGAGCAGTACTTC.

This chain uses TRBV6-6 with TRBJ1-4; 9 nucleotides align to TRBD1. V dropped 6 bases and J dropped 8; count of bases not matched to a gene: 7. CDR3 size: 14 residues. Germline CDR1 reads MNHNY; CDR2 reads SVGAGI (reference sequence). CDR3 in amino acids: CASRPDRGREKLFF. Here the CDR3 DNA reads TGTGCCAGCAGGCCGGACAGGGGAAGGGAAAAACTGTTTTTT.

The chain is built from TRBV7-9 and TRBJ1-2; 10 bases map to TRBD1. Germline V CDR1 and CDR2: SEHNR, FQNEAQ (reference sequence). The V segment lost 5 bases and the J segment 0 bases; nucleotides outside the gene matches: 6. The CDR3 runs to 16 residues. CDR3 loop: CASSPGQGEANYGYTF. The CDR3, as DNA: TGTGCCAGCAGCCCTGGACAGGGGGAAGCTAACTATGGCTACACCTTC. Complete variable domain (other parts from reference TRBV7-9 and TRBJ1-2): DTGVSQNPRHKITKRGQNVTFRCDPISEHNRLYWYRQTLGQGPEFLTYFQNEAQLEKSRLLSDRFSAERPKGSFSTLEIQRTEQGDSAMYLCASSPGQGEANYGYTFGSGTRLTVV.

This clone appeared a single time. CDR3 protein: CASELRPQGNTEAFF. Here the CDR3 DNA reads TGTGCCAGTGAGCTCCGCCCACAGGGGAACACTGAAGCTTTCTTT. The chain uses TRBV19 and TRBJ1-1, with D perhaps matching TRBD1 (6 bases). Trimming removed 8 bases at V and 1 base at J, with 17 bases between. Germline values: CDR1 LNHDA, CDR2 SQIVND (reference sequence). This CDR3 comprises 15 residues. Drawing the rest from reference TRBV19 and TRBJ1-1, the complete variable domain is DGGITQSPKYLFRKEGQNVTLSCEQNLNHDAMYWYRQDPGQGLRLIYYSQIVNDFQKGDIAEGYSVSREKKESFPLTVTSAQKNPTAFYLCASELRPQGNTEAFFGQGTRLTVV.

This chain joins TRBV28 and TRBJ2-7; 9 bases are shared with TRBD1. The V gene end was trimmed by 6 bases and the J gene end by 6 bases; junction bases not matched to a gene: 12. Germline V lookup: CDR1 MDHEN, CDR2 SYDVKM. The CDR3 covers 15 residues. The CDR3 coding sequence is TGTGCCAGCAGGGGAGTGGGACAGGGTCGGGTCGAGCAGTACTTC. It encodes CASRGVGQGRVEQYF.

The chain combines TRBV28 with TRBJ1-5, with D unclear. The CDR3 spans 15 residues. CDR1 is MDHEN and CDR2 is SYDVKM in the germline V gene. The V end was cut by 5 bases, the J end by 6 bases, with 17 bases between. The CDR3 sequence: CASSIDTEKGQPQHF. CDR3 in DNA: TGTGCCAGCAGTATCGACACCGAAAAAGGTCAGCCCCAGCATTTT. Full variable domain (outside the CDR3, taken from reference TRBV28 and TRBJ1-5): DVKVTQSSRYLVKRTGEKVFLECVQDMDHENMFWYRQDPGLGLRLIYFSYDVKMKEKGDIPEGYSVSREKKERFSLILESASTNQTSMYLCASSIDTEKGQPQHFGDGTRLSIL.